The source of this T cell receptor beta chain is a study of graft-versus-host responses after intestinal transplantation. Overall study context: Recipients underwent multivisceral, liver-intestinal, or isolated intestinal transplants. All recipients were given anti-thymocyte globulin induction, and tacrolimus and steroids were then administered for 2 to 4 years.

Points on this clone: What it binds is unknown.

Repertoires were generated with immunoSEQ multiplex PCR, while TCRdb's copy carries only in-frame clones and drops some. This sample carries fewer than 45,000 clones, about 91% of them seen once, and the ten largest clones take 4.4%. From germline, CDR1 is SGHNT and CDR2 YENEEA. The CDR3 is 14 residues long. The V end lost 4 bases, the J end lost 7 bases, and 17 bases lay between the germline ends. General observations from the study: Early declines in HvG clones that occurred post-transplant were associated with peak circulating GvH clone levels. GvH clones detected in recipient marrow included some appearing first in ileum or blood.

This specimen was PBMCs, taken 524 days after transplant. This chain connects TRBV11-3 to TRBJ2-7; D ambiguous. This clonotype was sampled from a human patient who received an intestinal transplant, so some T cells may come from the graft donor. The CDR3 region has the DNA TGTGCCAGCAGCTCCCCGAGGCGGCTTACAGAGCAGTACTTC. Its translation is CASSSPRRLTEQYF.